Presented here are 28 T cell receptor beta chains from one specimen sequenced in a study of beta chain features in type 1 diabetes. Of the isolated RNA, all was reverse transcribed, and so the sequenced material was expressed TCRB transcripts. Libraries were prepared by immunoSEQ multiplex PCR; TCRdb keeps only in-frame clonotypes and omits some of them. The sample includes 250,000 to 300,000 clones, 7.5% to 9.5% of them seen just once. The sample comprised central memory CD4+ T cells from blood. The receptor set was obtained from a woman between 18 and 29 years old in good health.

This clone occurred many times. This sequence joins TRBV6-6 and TRBJ2-7; D is possibly TRBD1 (5 bases). Germline V gene sequence: CDR1 MNHNY, CDR2 SVGAGI (reference sequence). CDR3 length equals 12 residues. Deletions cut 2 bases from V and 4 bases from J, with 6 bases between. The CDR3 loop reads CASSYDRYEQYF. CDR3 nucleotides: TGTGCCAGCAGTTACGACAGATACGAGCAGTACTTC.

V usage is TRBV4-3 and J usage is TRBJ1-4; possibly TRBD1 for D (6 bases). V was shortened by 4 bases and J by 7 bases, with 13 bases between the two germline ends. The length of the CDR3 is 14 residues. Germline V CDR1 and CDR2: LGHNA, YSLEER. The CDR3 is CASSRSGGIEKLFF. The DNA for the CDR3 is TGCGCCAGCAGCCGGTCCGGGGGCATTGAAAAACTGTTTTTT.

There are a few counts of this clone. This chain links TRBV5-1 with TRBJ2-3, with 9 bases fitting TRBD1. The CDR3 is made up of 16 amino acids. CDR1 and CDR2 from the germline V gene are SGHRS and YFSETQ. V trimming: 6 bases; J trimming: 1 base; junction bases outside the gene matches: 9. The CDR3 is CASTYQQGARTDTQYF. CDR3 DNA: TGCGCCAGCACCTACCAACAGGGGGCGCGCACAGATACGCAGTATTTT.

The V call is TRBV10-3, the J call TRBJ2-7; no clear D. The CDR3 is made up of 12 amino acids. Trimming shortened V by 7 bases and J by 0 bases, and 7 bases separated the two germline ends. CDR1 and CDR2 from the germline V gene are ENHRY and SYGVKD. The CDR3, as DNA: TGTGCCATCACCGACGGCTCCTACGAGCAGTACTTC. Translating gives CAITDGSYEQYF.

The chain employs TRBV20-1 and TRBJ2-5; D call uncertain. Germline V gene sequence: CDR1 DFQATT, CDR2 SNEGSKA (reference sequence). The ends were cut back, 5 bases at V and 1 base at J, with 5 bases in the middle. The CDR3 sequence is 11 residues long. This CDR3 is CSAGFQETQYF. DNA of the CDR3: TGCAGTGCTGGATTCCAAGAGACCCAGTACTTC.

The V call is TRBV29-1, the J call TRBJ2-1; D possibly corresponds to TRBD1 (5 bases). CDR1 is SQVTM and CDR2 is ANQGSEA in the germline V gene. This CDR3 is 13 amino acids long. Trimming shortened V by 2 bases and J by 9 bases, and 14 bases separated the two germline ends. The CDR3 region is CSVERVPDTEQFF. CDR3 bases: TGCAGCGTTGAAAGGGTCCCGGACACTGAGCAGTTCTTC.

V usage is TRBV27 and J usage is TRBJ1-5; D may be TRBD1 (6 bases). With 4 bases removed from V and 6 bases from J, the gap between germline ends came to 16 bases. CDR1 is MNHEY, CDR2 SMNVEV, per germline (reference sequence). The CDR3 spans 15 residues. As DNA, the CDR3 is TGTGCCAGCAGTTCCGTCCGGGGGGGCGGTCAGCCCCAGCATTTT. It specifies CASSSVRGGGQPQHF.

CDR3 sequence: CSGRTGPQETQYF. CDR3 in DNA: TGCAGCGGCCGGACAGGACCACAAGAGACCCAGTACTTC. The chain joins TRBV29-1 to TRBJ2-5; TRBD1 aligns across 7 bases. Germline V gives CDR1 SQVTM, CDR2 ANQGSEA. Trimming cost V 7 bases and J 2 bases; bases outside gene matches: 7. The CDR3 spans 13 residues.

In this sample, this clone turned up a few times. The chain recombines TRBV7-3 with TRBJ2-1, with TRBD2 matching 14 bases. This CDR3 has 14 amino acids. The germline V gene has CDR1 SGHTA and CDR2 FQGTGA. Trimming cost V 5 bases and J 12 bases; bases outside gene matches: 6. CDR3: CASSLGTSGGRQFF. The CDR3 DNA sequence: TGTGCCAGCAGCCTCGGGACTAGCGGGGGACGGCAGTTCTTC.

In this sample, this clone turned up a few times. The rearrangement joins TRBV18 to TRBJ2-7, with a possible D match to TRBD2 (5 bases). CDR3 length: 15 residues. Trimming removed 2 bases at V and 2 bases at J, with 13 bases between. Germline assignment: CDR1 KGHSH and CDR2 LQKENI. For the CDR3, the DNA is TGTGCCAGCTCACCAGGGCTGAGAGCGGCCTACGAGCAGTACTTC. Protein product: CASSPGLRAAYEQYF.

This rearrangement joins TRBV4-3 to TRBJ2-3; 10 nucleotides match TRBD1. The V gene end was trimmed by 2 bases and the J gene end by 5 bases; junction bases not matched to a gene: 19. There are 20 residues in the CDR3. Germline-derived CDR1 and CDR2 are LGHNA and YSLEER. The CDR3 DNA reads TGCGCCAGCAGCCAAAACGTTCGCCTCCGGGACAGGGGATTGGGAGATACGCAGTATTTT. Protein: CASSQNVRLRDRGLGDTQYF.

This clone was recorded a few times. The V call is TRBV27, the J call TRBJ2-2; D call uncertain. CDR3 length: 15 amino acids. Germline V gene lookup returns CDR1 MNHEY and CDR2 SMNVEV (reference sequence). Trimming removed 7 bases at V and 3 bases at J, with 15 bases between. CDR3 coding DNA: TGTGCCAGCACCCGGTCCGGGTCACACACCGGGGAGCTGTTTTTT. The encoded protein is CASTRSGSHTGELFF.

This chain links TRBV5-1 with TRBJ1-2; TRBD1 is a possible D gene (5 bases). Trimming removed 1 base at V and 6 bases at J, with 19 bases between. CDR3 length equals 16 residues. Germline V gene lookup returns CDR1 SGHRS and CDR2 YFSETQ. CDR3 in amino acids: CASSLQGRVAGDGYTF. CDR3 DNA sequence: TGCGCCAGCAGCTTGCAGGGCCGAGTGGCCGGCGATGGCTACACCTTC.

A few counts support this clone. The chain couples TRBV7-2 to TRBJ1-6, with D unclear. V was shortened by 2 bases and J by 7 bases, with 15 bases between the two germline ends. Germline V gene lookup returns CDR1 SGHTA and CDR2 FQGNSA. The CDR3 totals 16 residues. DNA of the CDR3: TGTGCCAGCAGCTTATCCCGTGGGGTACGAAATTCACCCCTCCACTTT. Translating gives CASSLSRGVRNSPLHF.

V usage is TRBV9 and J usage is TRBJ2-1; tentatively, D is TRBD2 (6 bases). With 6 bases removed from V and 2 bases from J, the gap between germline ends came to 12 bases. The V gene's germline CDR1 is SGDLS and CDR2 YYNGEE. The CDR3 is 14 residues long. The CDR3 loop reads CASNLGGPYNEQFF. CDR3 coding DNA: TGTGCCAGCAATTTAGGAGGGCCCTACAATGAGCAGTTCTTC.

The chain uses TRBV5-1 and TRBJ1-2; D possibly corresponds to TRBD1 (5 bases). From germline, CDR1 is SGHRS and CDR2 YFSETQ. The CDR3 consists of 16 residues. The V and J ends lost 3 bases and 1 base respectively, with 16 bases between them. The CDR3 nucleotides are TGCGCCAGCAGCTCGGGACCCACGGGCCTTAACTATGGCTACACCTTC. Protein product: CASSSGPTGLNYGYTF.

There are many counts of this clone. The chain couples TRBV4-3 to TRBJ2-5; 9 positions agree with TRBD2. V dropped 3 bases and J dropped 4; count of bases not matched to a gene: 3. This CDR3 is built from 14 residues. CDR1 LGHNA and CDR2 YSLEER come from the germline V gene. CDR3 nucleotide sequence: TGCGCCAGCAGCCAGATAGCGGGAGTAGAGACCCAGTACTTC. Translation: CASSQIAGVETQYF.

This chain joins TRBV2 and TRBJ2-1, with D unclear. The ends were cut back, 6 bases at V and 5 bases at J, with 8 bases in the middle. The CDR3 is made up of 12 amino acids. CDR1 is SNHLY and CDR2 is FYNNEI in the germline V gene. CDR3 nucleotide sequence: TGTGCCAGCAGCGTGGTGGACAATGAGCAGTTCTTC. The encoded protein is CASSVVDNEQFF.

This clone was seen at least ten times. The V call is TRBV2, the J call TRBJ2-3, with D perhaps TRBD2 (5 bases). Per germline, CDR1 SNHLY and CDR2 FYNNEI. V was clipped by 7 bases and J by 1 base, with 9 bases between them. The CDR3 consists of 13 residues. The CDR3: CASTRVRTDTQYF. The CDR3 DNA follows: TGTGCCAGCACGAGGGTTCGCACAGATACGCAGTATTTT.

Many counts were recorded for this clone. This sequence joins TRBV19 and TRBJ1-2, with D uncertain. V gave up 0 bases and J gave up 5 bases, with 16 bases separating them. The V gene's germline CDR1 is LNHDA and CDR2 SQIVND (reference sequence). The CDR3 covers 16 residues. This chain's CDR3 is CASSIDPGAAGYGYTF. In DNA form, the CDR3 reads TGTGCCAGTAGTATAGATCCCGGCGCAGCGGGGTATGGCTACACCTTC. Based on the CDR3 plus reference TRBV19 and TRBJ1-2, the full variable domain is DGGITQSPKYLFRKEGQNVTLSCEQNLNHDAMYWYRQDPGQGLRLIYYSQIVNDFQKGDIAEGYSVSREKKESFPLTVTSAQKNPTAFYLCASSIDPGAAGYGYTFGSGTRLTVV.

Only a few counts were recorded for this clone. The J gene is TRBJ2-5, the V gene TRBV11-2, with D perhaps assigned TRBD1 or TRBD2 (7 bases each). In germline, CDR1 is SGHAT, CDR2 FQNNGV. This CDR3 is 16 amino acids long. V lost 5 bases and J 5 bases, leaving 21 bases between the germline ends. The CDR3 region is CASSRGQRGLGETQYF. The CDR3 DNA reads TGTGCCAGCAGCCGGGGACAGCGGGGTCTCGGGGAGACCCAGTACTTC.

The gene calls are TRBV19 and TRBJ1-5, with a tentative D call TRBD1 (5 bases). The CDR3 is made up of 15 amino acids. Germline-derived CDR1 and CDR2 are LNHDA and SQIVND (reference sequence). V was trimmed by 8 bases and J by 1 base, leaving 15 bases between them. The CDR3 coding sequence is TGTGCCAGTTCTAAAACCTGGGACAGCAATCAGCCCCAGCATTTT. Translated: CASSKTWDSNQPQHF.

This clone was recorded at least ten times. The CDR3 DNA reads as TGTGCCAGTAGTCGGACAGGGCGCCGTTCACCCCTCCACTTT. It encodes CASSRTGRRSPLHF. The rearrangement uses TRBV19 and TRBJ1-6; 8 positions agree with TRBD1. V trimming: 5 bases; J trimming: 9 bases; junction bases outside the gene matches: 6. The CDR3 runs to 14 residues. Per germline, CDR1 LNHDA and CDR2 SQIVND (reference sequence).

This clone has a handful of counts. This rearrangement joins TRBV4-2 to TRBJ2-6; D not certain. The CDR3 spans 15 residues. Trimming left V 2 bases short and J 0 bases short, with 5 bases between. Germline loops: CDR1 LGHNA, CDR2 YNFKEQ. The CDR3 coding sequence is TGTGCCAGCAGCCAAACTGTCTCTGGGGCCAACGTCCTGACTTTC. It yields the protein CASSQTVSGANVLTF.

This clone appeared many times. The chain employs TRBV4-3 and TRBJ1-4; tentatively, D is TRBD1 (6 bases). Germline V gene lookup returns CDR1 LGHNA and CDR2 YSLEER. V was cut by 0 bases and J by 6 bases, with 17 bases left in between. The CDR3 extends over 17 amino acids. DNA for the CDR3: TGCGCCAGCAGCCAAGAATGGGGTTGGACAGCCGATGAAAAACTGTTTTTT. The encoded protein is CASSQEWGWTADEKLFF.

This clone was detected only a few times. This rearrangement joins TRBV7-8 to TRBJ2-5; D may be TRBD1 (5 bases). The CDR3 totals 14 residues. Germline assignment: CDR1 SGHVS and CDR2 FQNEAQ. V lost 0 bases to trimming and J lost 5 bases, with 10 bases between them. The chain's CDR3 is CASSLARVEETQYF. The CDR3 coding sequence is TGTGCCAGCAGCTTAGCCAGGGTAGAGGAGACCCAGTACTTC.

This chain joins TRBV4-3 and TRBJ1-1; 9 bases match TRBD1. V was clipped by 4 bases and J by 5 bases; unmatched bases: 11. CDR3 length equals 16 residues. Germline V gives CDR1 LGHNA, CDR2 YSLEER. CDR3 region: CASSRGPVTGGTEAFF. DNA of the CDR3: TGCGCCAGCAGCCGAGGTCCCGTGACAGGGGGTACTGAAGCTTTCTTT.

This clone has ten or more counts. The rearrangement links TRBV2 to TRBJ2-7; D is perhaps TRBD1 (6 bases). CDR1 is SNHLY and CDR2 is FYNNEI in the germline V gene. The ends were cut back, 6 bases at V and 4 bases at J, with 16 bases in the middle. This CDR3 spans 14 amino acids. The CDR3 nucleotides read TGTGCCAGCAGCCTACAGGGTCGCGAGTACGAGCAGTACTTC. As protein: CASSLQGREYEQYF.